This is a list of T cell receptor beta chains from one sample in a study of blood T cell repertoires in COVID-19. The assay was immunoSEQ multiplex PCR, and TCRdb's table has in-frame clones only and misses some. The sample contains around 180,000 clones, around 80% of which appear only once. Specimen: peripheral blood. These receptors were obtained from a man between 65 and 85 years old with active or convalescent COVID-19. Both conserved end residues are part of each CDR3. The order of the fields is CDR3 protein, CDR3 DNA, V gene, D gene, clone size, J gene. D genes are given only for firm matches. Clone sizes are given selectively: once, few, many, or a class where the clone is expanded.

CASSPTGSDQPQHF TGTGCCAGCAGCCCCACAGGGTCCGACCAGCCCCAGCATTTT TRBV9 . . TRBJ1-5
CASSYSHSNQPQHF TGTGCCAGCAGTTACTCTCATAGCAATCAGCCCCAGCATTTT TRBV6-5 . . TRBJ1-5
CATGSGDYQPQHF TGTGCCACGGGGTCAGGGGATTATCAGCCCCAGCATTTT TRBV10-3 . . TRBJ1-5
CASSVKGHGRAETQYF TGTGCCAGCAGCGTAAAAGGCCACGGGAGGGCTGAGACCCAGTACTTC TRBV9 TRBD2 . TRBJ2-5
CASSRTGGTQETQYF TGTGCCAGCTCGAGGACAGGGGGCACCCAAGAGACCCAGTACTTC TRBV18 TRBD1 . TRBJ2-5
CATSDSGTSGRASTDTQYF TGTGCCACCAGTGATTCCGGGACTAGCGGGAGGGCGAGCACAGATACGCAGTATTTT TRBV24-1 TRBD2 . TRBJ2-3
CASSLAGSGGLNEQFF TGTGCCAGCAGCTTGGCTGGTAGCGGGGGGCTCAATGAGCAGTTCTTC TRBV5-4 TRBD2 . TRBJ2-1
CASSYDGVSDTQYF TGTGCCAGCAGTTACGACGGAGTTTCAGATACGCAGTATTTT TRBV6-2/TRBV6-3 . . TRBJ2-3
CASRIGGANEKLFF TGTGCCAGCAGAATAGGGGGGGCTAATGAAAAACTGTTTTTT TRBV6-5 . . TRBJ1-4
CASSSGGEGTGELFF TGTGCCAGCAGTTCAGGGGGCGAAGGCACCGGGGAGCTGTTTTTT TRBV28 TRBD1 few TRBJ2-2
CASSFSDGLSGNTIYF TGTGCCAGCAGCTTTTCTGACGGACTCTCTGGAAACACCATATATTTT TRBV7-9 . few TRBJ1-3
CASSTGGFGRVVTGELFF TGTGCCAGTAGTACCGGGGGGTTCGGCCGGGTTGTGACCGGGGAGCTGTTTTTT TRBV19 TRBD2 . TRBJ2-2
CATYGTEYNEQFF TGTGCCACTTACGGGACAGAATACAATGAGCAGTTCTTC TRBV2 TRBD1 . TRBJ2-1
CASRLKLAGGRYEQYF TGTGCAAGTCGCTTAAAACTAGCGGGGGGTCGTTACGAGCAGTACTTC TRBV12-2 . . TRBJ2-7